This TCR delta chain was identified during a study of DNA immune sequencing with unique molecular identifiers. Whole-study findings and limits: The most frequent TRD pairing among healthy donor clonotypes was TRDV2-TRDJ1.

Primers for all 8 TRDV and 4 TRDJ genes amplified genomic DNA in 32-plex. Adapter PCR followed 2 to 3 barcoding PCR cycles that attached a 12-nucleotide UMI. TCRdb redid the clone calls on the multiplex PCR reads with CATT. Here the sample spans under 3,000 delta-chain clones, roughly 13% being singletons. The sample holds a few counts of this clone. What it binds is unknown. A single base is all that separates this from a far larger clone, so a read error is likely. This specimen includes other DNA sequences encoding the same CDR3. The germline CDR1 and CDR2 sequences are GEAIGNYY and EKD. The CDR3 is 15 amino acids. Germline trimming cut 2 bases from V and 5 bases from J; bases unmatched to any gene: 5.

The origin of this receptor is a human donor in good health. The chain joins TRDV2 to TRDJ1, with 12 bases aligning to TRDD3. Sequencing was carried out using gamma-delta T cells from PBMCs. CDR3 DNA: TGTGCCTGTGACATCTGGGGGATACGGGGGGATAAACTCATCTTT. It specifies CACDIWGIRGDKLIF.